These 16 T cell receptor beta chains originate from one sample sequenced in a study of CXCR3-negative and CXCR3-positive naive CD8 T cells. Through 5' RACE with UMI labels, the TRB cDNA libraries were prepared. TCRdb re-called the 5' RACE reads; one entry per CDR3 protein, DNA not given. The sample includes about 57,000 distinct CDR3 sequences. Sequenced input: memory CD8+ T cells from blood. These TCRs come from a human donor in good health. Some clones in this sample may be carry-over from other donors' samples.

CDR3: CASSFRTSRSTDTQYF. The J gene is TRBJ2-3, the V gene TRBV7-2. Germline CDR1 reads SGHTA; CDR2 reads FQGNSA. The CDR3 totals 16 residues. Full variable domain (remainder filled in from reference TRBV7-2 and TRBJ2-3): GAGVSQSPSNKVTEKGKDVELRCDPISGHTALYWYRQSLGQGLEFLIYFQGNSAPDKSGLPSDRFSAERTGGSVSTLTIQRTQQEDSAVYLCASSFRTSRSTDTQYFGPGTRLTVL.

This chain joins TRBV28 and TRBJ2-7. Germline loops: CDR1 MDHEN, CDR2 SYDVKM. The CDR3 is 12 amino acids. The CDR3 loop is CASSFTGYEQYF.

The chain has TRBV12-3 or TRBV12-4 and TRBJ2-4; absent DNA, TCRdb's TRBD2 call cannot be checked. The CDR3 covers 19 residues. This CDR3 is CASSLLLLGGGGAKNIQYF.

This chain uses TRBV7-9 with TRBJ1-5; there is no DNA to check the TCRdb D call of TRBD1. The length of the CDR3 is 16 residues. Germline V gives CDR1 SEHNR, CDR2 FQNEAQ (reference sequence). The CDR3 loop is CASSSGTGSSNQPQHF.

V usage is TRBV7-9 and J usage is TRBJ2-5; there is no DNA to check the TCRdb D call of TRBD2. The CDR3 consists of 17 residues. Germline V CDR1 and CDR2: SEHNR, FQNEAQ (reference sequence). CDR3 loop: CASSPRTSGVYQETQYF.

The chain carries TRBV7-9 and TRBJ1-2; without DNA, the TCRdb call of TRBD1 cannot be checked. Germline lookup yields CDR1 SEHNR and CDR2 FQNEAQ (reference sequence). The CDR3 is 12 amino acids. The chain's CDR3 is CASSSRESRYTF. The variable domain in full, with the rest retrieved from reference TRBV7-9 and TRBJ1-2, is DTGVSQNPRHKITKRGQNVTFRCDPISEHNRLYWYRQTLGQGPEFLTYFQNEAQLEKSRLLSDRFSAERPKGSFSTLEIQRTEQGDSAMYLCASSSRESRYTFGSGTRLTVV.

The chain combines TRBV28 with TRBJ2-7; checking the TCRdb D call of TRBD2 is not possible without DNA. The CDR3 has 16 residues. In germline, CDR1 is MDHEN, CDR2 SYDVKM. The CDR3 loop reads CASSYGWGLAGFEQYF.

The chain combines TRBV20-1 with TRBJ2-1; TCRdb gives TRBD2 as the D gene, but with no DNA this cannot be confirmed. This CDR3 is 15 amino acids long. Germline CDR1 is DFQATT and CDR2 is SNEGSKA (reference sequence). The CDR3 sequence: CSAREAASDYNEQFF.

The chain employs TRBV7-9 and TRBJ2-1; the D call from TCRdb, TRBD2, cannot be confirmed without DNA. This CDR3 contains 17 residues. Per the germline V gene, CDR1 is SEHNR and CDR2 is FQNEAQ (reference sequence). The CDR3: CASSLAISGGGYNEQFF.

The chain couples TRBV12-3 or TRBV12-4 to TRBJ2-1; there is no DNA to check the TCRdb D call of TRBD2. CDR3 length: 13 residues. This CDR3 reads CASSFEELAEQFF.

The CDR3 region is CSATGANTGELFF. This sequence joins TRBV29-1 and TRBJ2-2; TCRdb designates TRBD1, a call that cannot be tested without DNA. Germline assignment: CDR1 SQVTM and CDR2 ANQGSEA. This CDR3 comprises 13 residues.

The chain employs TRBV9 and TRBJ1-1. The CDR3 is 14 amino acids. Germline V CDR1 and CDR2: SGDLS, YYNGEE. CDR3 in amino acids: CASSALRLNTEAFF.

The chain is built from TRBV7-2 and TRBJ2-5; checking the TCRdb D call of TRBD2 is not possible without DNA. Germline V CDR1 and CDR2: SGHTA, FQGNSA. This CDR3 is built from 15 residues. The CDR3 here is CASSSLGPSGETQYF.

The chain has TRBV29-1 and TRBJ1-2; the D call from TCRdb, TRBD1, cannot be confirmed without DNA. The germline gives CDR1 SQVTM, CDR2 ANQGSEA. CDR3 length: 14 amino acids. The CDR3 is CSVGGGESGYGYTF.

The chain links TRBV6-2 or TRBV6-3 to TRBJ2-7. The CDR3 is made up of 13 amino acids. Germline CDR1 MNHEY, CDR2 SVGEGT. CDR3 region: CASSYPRFDEQYF.

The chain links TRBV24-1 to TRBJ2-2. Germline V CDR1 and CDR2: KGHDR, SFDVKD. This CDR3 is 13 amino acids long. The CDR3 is CATSATTWGELFF.